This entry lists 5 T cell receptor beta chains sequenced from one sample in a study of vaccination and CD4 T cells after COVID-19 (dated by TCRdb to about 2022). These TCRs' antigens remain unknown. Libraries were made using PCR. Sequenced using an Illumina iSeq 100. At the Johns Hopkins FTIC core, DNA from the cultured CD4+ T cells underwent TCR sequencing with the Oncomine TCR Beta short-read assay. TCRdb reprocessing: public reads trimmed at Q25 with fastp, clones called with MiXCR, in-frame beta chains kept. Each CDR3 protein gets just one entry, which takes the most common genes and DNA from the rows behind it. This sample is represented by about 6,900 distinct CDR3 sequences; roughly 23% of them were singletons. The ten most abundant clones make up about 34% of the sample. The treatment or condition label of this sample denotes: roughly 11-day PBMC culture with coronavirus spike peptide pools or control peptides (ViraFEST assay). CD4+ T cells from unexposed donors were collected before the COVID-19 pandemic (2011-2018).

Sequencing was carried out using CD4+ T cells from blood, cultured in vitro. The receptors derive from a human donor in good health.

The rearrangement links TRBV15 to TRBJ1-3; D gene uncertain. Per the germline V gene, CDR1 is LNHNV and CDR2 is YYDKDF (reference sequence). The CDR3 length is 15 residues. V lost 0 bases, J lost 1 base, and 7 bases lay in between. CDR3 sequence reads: CATSRDPGSGNTIYF. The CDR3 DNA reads TGTGCCACCAGCAGAGATCCGGGTTCTGGAAACACCATATATTTT.

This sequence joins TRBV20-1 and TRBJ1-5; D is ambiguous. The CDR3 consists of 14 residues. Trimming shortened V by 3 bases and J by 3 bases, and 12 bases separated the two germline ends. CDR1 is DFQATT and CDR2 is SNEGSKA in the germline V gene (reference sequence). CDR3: CSASMLGNNQPQHF. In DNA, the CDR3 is TGCAGTGCTAGTATGCTGGGGAACAATCAGCCCCAGCATTTT.

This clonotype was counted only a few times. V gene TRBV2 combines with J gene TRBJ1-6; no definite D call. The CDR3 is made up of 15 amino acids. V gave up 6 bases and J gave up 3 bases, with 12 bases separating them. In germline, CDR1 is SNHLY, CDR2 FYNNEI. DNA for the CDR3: TGTGCCAGCAGGAACCTTCCCGTCTATAATTCACCCCTCCACTTT. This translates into CASRNLPVYNSPLHF.

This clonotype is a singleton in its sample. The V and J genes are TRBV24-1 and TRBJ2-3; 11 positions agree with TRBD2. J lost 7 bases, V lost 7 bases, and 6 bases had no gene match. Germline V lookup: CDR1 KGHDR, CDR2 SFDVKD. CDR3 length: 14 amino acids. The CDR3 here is CATSTSGGTNTQYF. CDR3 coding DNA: TGTGCCACCAGCACTAGCGGGGGAACGAATACGCAGTATTTT.

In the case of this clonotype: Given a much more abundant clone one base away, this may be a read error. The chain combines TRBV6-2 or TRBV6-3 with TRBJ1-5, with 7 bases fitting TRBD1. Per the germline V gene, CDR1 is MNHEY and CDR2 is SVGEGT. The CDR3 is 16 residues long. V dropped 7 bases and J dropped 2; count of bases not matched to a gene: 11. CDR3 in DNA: TGTGCCAGCAACCCGGGACAGACCGTGGGCAATCAGCCCCAGCATTTT. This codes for CASNPGQTVGNQPQHF.